This entry describes one T cell receptor (beta chain). The antigen remains undetermined. The CDR3 extends over 13 amino acids. V shed 2 bases, J shed 6 bases, and the junction held 6 bases outside the gene matches. Per germline, CDR1 DFQATT and CDR2 SNEGSKA (reference sequence). This specimen comes from a study of identical twins. Study-level results: Rather than following the same donors, the conclusions depended on cross-sectional statistical analysis.

Each CDR3 protein gets one entry after TCRdb re-called the 5' RACE reads with MiXCR. This table holds about 520,000 distinct CDR3 sequences, 20% to 25% found once. The data also belong to a second study, concerning T cells expressing NK-cell markers. As reported in that work: Sorted CD3+CD56+NKG2C+, CD3+CD56+NKG2C- and CD3+CD56-NKG2C+ T cells supplied TCR beta repertoires. Dominant NKG2C+ clonotype frequencies of roughly 1.0-8% of CD8+ T cells were measured in more than five donors.

This TCR was recovered from a young woman in good health. Specimen: CD4+ T cells sorted from blood. The rearrangement joins TRBV20-1 to TRBJ2-7, with 8 bases fitting TRBD2. Here the CDR3 DNA reads TGCAGTGCTAGAACGCCACTAGCGGCCGAGCAGTACTTC. This encodes CSARTPLAAEQYF.